A single sample gave rise to the 11 T cell receptor beta chains below, sequenced in a study of blood T cell repertoires in COVID-19. Assay used: immunoSEQ multiplex PCR; TCRdb lists only in-frame clones, some missing. Seen here are about 95,000 clones, under 90% observed once, and the top ten hold 20% to 25%. Sequenced material: peripheral blood. These receptors originate from a human donor in a cohort sampled during active COVID-19.

The genes are TRBV7-3 and TRBJ2-1; weak D call: TRBD1 (6 bases). Germline V gene sequence: CDR1 SGHTA, CDR2 FQGTGA. CDR3 length equals 16 residues. The V and J ends lost 0 bases and 6 bases respectively, with 15 bases between them. The CDR3 nucleotides read TGTGCCAGCAGCTTAACGTTGGTGTCCAGGGGCAATGAGCAGTTCTTC. Translating gives CASSLTLVSRGNEQFF. Combining the CDR3 with reference TRBV7-3 and TRBJ2-1 gives the whole variable domain GAGVSQTPSNKVTEKGKYVELRCDPISGHTALYWYRQSLGQGPEFLIYFQGTGAADDSGLPNDRFFAVRPEGSVSTLKIQRTERGDSAVYLCASSLTLVSRGNEQFFGPGTRLTVL.

V usage is TRBV5-4 and J usage is TRBJ1-2; 8 nucleotides agree with TRBD1. This CDR3 region has 16 residues. J was trimmed by 4 bases and V by 4 bases; bases with no gene match: 12. In germline, CDR1 is SGHNT, CDR2 YYREEE (reference sequence). The CDR3: CASSPWTGTSGYGYTF. CDR3 nucleotide sequence: TGTGCCAGCAGCCCCTGGACAGGGACGTCTGGCTATGGCTACACCTTC.

In its sample, this clone ranks as hyperexpanded (1% or more). The chain uses TRBV5-1 and TRBJ2-7; weak D call: TRBD1 (5 bases). Germline CDR1 reads SGHRS; CDR2 reads YFSETQ. The V end was cut by 0 bases, the J end by 7 bases, with 5 bases between. CDR3 length: 11 amino acids. CDR3 sequence: CASSLGQEQYF. The CDR3 nucleotides are TGCGCCAGCAGCTTGGGACAGGAGCAGTACTTC.

The rearrangement joins TRBV28 to TRBJ1-1; 7 nucleotides align to TRBD1. V lost 0 bases to trimming and J lost 8 bases; unmatched junction nucleotides: 6. This CDR3 spans 14 amino acids. CDR1 and CDR2 from the germline V gene are MDHEN and SYDVKM. CDR3 bases: TGTGCCAGCAGTTTATGGAGCAACAGGGGAGAAGCTTTCTTT. Encoded protein: CASSLWSNRGEAFF.

This clone was seen a handful of times. The rearrangement uses TRBV6-6 and TRBJ2-7, with 10 bases identical to TRBD1. Germline V CDR1 and CDR2: MNHNY, SVGAGI (reference sequence). V dropped 5 bases and J dropped 5; count of bases not matched to a gene: 6. There are 14 residues in the CDR3. In DNA form, the CDR3 reads TGTGCCAGCAGTCCACCGGGACAGGGGAACGAGCAGTACTTC. Translated, it gives CASSPPGQGNEQYF.

This clone was recorded only once. The rearrangement joins TRBV10-1 to TRBJ1-1, with D possibly being TRBD1 (6 bases). Per the germline V gene, CDR1 is WNHNN and CDR2 is SYGVQD (reference sequence). The V end lost 6 bases, the J end lost 0 bases, and 11 bases lay between the germline ends. This CDR3 spans 14 amino acids. CDR3 nucleotides: TGCGCCAGCAGGGCAGGGGATTTGAACACTGAAGCTTTCTTT. It codes for CASRAGDLNTEAFF.

This chain links TRBV7-9 with TRBJ2-3; maybe TRBD2 (6 bases). The CDR3 is made up of 15 amino acids. Trimming shortened V by 1 base and J by 0 bases, and 8 bases separated the two germline ends. Germline-derived CDR1 and CDR2 are SEHNR and FQNEAQ (reference sequence). CDR3 sequence (DNA): TGTGCCAGCAGCTTAGGCGGGATTAGCACAGATACGCAGTATTTT. Amino acids: CASSLGGISTDTQYF.

This clone appeared a few times. The V gene is TRBV6-6, the J gene TRBJ1-1; 7 positions agree with TRBD1. Germline CDR1 MNHNY, CDR2 SVGAGI (reference sequence). This CDR3 spans 14 amino acids. V was pared by 9 bases and J by 8 bases, with 15 bases of the junction left unmatched. The CDR3 is CARGGRTGLPEAFF. The CDR3, as DNA: TGTGCCAGGGGAGGACGGACAGGACTCCCCGAAGCTTTCTTT.

This chain connects TRBV6-5 to TRBJ1-5; D uncertain. The CDR3 extends over 14 amino acids. Trimming stripped 6 bases from V and 2 bases from J, with 11 bases between. Per germline, CDR1 MNHEY and CDR2 SVGAGI. CDR3: CASRVESGNQPQHF. Written as DNA, the CDR3 is TGTGCCAGCAGAGTGGAGTCGGGCAATCAGCCCCAGCATTTT.

The V and J genes are TRBV6-2 or TRBV6-3 and TRBJ2-7; D perhaps matches TRBD1 (6 bases). The CDR3 totals 15 residues. CDR1 MNHEY and CDR2 SVGEGT come from the germline V gene. The V end lost 6 bases, the J end lost 2 bases, and 17 bases lay between the germline ends. The CDR3, as DNA: TGTGCCAGCAGCCAGACAGGTGCGGGTACCTACGAGCAGTACTTC. Translated, it gives CASSQTGAGTYEQYF.

This chain connects TRBV18 to TRBJ1-5, with D possibly being TRBD1 (5 bases). Looked up from germline, CDR1 is KGHSH and CDR2 is LQKENI. Trimming cost V 2 bases and J 6 bases, with 14 bases left between them. CDR3 length: 15 amino acids. The CDR3, as DNA: TGTGCCAGCTCACCAACGTGGGGGGAGGGTCAGCCCCAGCATTTT. As protein: CASSPTWGEGQPQHF.